This T cell receptor (beta chain) was observed in a study of blood T cell repertoires in COVID-19. Study-wide context: COVID-19 samples collected from the United States, Italy and Spain covered acute and convalescent phases. Sample material is recorded as cDNA or gDNA derived from T cells, B-cell-depleted T cells, or PBMCs.

Germline V gene lookup returns CDR1 LGHNT and CDR2 FRNRAP. The CDR3 spans 16 residues. Trimming took off 1 base at V and 4 bases at J, with 14 bases between the two ends. Assay: immunoSEQ multiplex PCR; the TCRdb copy retains only in-frame clones and omits some. The table has 87,000 or so clones, 80% to 90% seen once. Sequences were obtained from peripheral blood. This sequence joins TRBV12-5 and TRBJ1-5, with a weak D call TRBD1 (6 bases). The receptor was derived from a man at least 80 years old with acute or convalescent COVID-19. The CDR3 nucleotides read TGTGCTAGTGGTTTGGCGACAGGCCATGTGAATCAGCCCCAGCATTTT. Its translation: CASGLATGHVNQPQHF.